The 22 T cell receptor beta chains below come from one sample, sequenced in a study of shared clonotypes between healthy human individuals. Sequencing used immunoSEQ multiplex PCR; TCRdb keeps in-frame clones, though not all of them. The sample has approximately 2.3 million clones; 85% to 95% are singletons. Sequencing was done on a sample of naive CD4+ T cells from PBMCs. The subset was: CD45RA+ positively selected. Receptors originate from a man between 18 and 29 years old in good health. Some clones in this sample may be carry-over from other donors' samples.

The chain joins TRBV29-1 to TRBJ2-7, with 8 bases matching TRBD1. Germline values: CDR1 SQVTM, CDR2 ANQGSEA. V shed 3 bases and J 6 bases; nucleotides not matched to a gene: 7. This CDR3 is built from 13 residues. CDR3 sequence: CSVDRDRTGEQYF. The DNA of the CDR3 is TGCAGCGTTGATCGGGACAGGACGGGCGAGCAGTACTTC.

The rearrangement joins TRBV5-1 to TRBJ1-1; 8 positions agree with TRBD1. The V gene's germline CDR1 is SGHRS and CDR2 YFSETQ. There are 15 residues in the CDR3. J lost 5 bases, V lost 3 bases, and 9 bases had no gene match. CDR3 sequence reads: CASSSQGAMGTEAFF. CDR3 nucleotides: TGCGCCAGCAGCTCTCAGGGGGCGATGGGGACTGAAGCTTTCTTT.

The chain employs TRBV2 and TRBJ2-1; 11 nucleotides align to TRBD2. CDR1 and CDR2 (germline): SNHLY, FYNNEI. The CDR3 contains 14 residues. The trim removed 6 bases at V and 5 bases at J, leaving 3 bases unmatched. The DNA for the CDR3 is TGTGCCAGCAGAGGACTAGCGGGCAACAATGAGCAGTTCTTC. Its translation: CASRGLAGNNEQFF.

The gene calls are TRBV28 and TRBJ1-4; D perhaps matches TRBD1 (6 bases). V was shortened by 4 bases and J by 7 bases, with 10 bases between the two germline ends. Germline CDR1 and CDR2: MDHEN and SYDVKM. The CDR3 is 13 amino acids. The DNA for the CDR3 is TGTGCCAGCAGTTCTCGGACAGCTGAAAAACTGTTTTTT. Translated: CASSSRTAEKLFF.

This CDR3 is CASTPIAAYNEQFF. The CDR3 region has the DNA TGCGCCAGCACCCCCATAGCGGCTTACAATGAGCAGTTCTTC. This chain connects TRBV5-1 to TRBJ2-1, with D maybe TRBD2 (6 bases). Trimming took off 6 bases at V and 4 bases at J, with 14 bases between the two ends. From germline, CDR1 is SGHRS and CDR2 YFSETQ. This CDR3 region has 14 residues.

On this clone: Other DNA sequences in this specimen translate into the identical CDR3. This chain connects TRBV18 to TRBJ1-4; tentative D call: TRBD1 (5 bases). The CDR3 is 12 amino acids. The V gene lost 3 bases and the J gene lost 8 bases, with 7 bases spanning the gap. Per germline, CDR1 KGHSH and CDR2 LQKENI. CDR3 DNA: TGTGCCAGCTCACCGGGACGCGAAAAACTGTTTTTT. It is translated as CASSPGREKLFF. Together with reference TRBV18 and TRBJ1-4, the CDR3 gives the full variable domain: NAGVMQNPRHLVRRRGQEARLRCSPMKGHSHVYWYRQLPEEGLKFMVYLQKENIIDESGMPKERFSAEFPKEGPSILRIQQVVRGDSAAYFCASSPGREKLFFGSGTQLSVL.

CDR3 DNA sequence: TGTGCCAGCAGCTCAACCGGGACTAGAGGCCACGAGCAGTACTTC. Amino acid sequence: CASSSTGTRGHEQYF. This chain links TRBV5-4 with TRBJ2-7, with 8 bases fitting TRBD2. The CDR3 is 15 amino acids. The J segment lost 5 bases and the V segment lost 3 bases, leaving 10 bases of the junction unmatched. Germline V lookup: CDR1 SGHNT, CDR2 YYREEE (reference sequence).

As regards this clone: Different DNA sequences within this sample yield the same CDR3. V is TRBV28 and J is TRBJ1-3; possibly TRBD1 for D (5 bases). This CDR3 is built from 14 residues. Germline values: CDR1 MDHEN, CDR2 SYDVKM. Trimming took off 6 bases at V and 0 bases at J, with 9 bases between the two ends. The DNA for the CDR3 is TGTGCCAGCAGGGGGCAGAGCTCTGGAAACACCATATATTTT. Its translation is CASRGQSSGNTIYF.

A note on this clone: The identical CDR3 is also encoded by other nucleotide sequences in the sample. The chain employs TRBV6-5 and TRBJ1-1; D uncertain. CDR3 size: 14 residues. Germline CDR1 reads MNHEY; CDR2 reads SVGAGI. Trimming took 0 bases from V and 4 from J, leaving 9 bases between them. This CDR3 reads CASSYSRGSTEAFF. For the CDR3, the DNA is TGTGCCAGCAGTTACTCACGAGGGAGCACTGAAGCTTTCTTT.

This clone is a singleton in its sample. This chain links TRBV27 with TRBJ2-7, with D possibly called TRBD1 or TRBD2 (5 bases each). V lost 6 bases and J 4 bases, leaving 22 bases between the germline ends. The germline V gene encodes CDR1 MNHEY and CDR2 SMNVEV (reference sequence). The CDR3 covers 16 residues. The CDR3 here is CASSTLVGPSPYEQYF. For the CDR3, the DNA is TGTGCCAGCAGCACCTTGGTGGGACCGTCACCTTACGAGCAGTACTTC.

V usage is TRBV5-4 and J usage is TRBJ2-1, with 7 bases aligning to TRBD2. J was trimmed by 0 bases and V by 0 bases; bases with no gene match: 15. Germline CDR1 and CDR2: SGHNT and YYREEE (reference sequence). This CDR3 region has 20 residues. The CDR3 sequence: CASSLGSSGALTSSYNEQFF. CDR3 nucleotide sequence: TGTGCCAGCAGCTTGGGGTCTAGCGGAGCTCTTACGAGCTCCTACAATGAGCAGTTCTTC.

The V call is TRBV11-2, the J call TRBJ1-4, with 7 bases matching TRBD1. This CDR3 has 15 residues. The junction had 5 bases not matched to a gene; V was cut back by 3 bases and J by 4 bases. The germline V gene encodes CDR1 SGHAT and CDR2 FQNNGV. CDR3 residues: CASSFRRDSNEKLFF. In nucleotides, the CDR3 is TGTGCCAGCAGCTTCCGGCGGGACAGTAATGAAAAACTGTTTTTT.

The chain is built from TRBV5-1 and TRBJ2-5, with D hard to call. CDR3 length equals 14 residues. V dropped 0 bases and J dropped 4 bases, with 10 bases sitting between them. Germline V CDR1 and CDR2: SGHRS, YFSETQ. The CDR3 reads CASSLGPNGETQYF. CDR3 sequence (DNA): TGCGCCAGCAGCTTGGGCCCTAACGGAGAGACCCAGTACTTC.

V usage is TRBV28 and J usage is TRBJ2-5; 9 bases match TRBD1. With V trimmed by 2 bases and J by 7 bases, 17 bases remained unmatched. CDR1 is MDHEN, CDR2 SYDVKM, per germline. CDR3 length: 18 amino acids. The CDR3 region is CASSLREKQGARRGTQYF. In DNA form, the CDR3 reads TGTGCCAGCAGTTTACGCGAAAAACAGGGGGCGAGGCGCGGGACCCAGTACTTC.

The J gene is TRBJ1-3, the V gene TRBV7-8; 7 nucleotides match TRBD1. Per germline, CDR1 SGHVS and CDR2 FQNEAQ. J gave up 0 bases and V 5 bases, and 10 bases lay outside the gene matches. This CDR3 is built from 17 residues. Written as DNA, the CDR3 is TGTGCCAGCAGCGATTACAGGGGATTATCCTCTGGAAACACCATATATTTT. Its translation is CASSDYRGLSSGNTIYF.

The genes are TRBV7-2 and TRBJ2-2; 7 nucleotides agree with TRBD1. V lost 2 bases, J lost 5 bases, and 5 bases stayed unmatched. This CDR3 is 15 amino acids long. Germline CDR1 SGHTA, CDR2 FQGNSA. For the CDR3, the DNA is TGTGCCAGCAGCTTACCGGGACAGAAGACCGGGGAGCTGTTTTTT. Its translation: CASSLPGQKTGELFF.

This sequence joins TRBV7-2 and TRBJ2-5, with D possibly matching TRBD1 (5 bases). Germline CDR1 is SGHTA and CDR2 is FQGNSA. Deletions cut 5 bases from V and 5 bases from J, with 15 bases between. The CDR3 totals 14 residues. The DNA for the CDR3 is TGTGCCAGCAGCATTGCAGGGAATCGGGAGACCCAGTACTTC. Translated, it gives CASSIAGNRETQYF.

The CDR3 loop reads CASSPGTGEYEQYF. The CDR3 DNA reads TGCGCCAGCAGCCCAGGGACAGGGGAGTACGAGCAGTACTTC. This chain links TRBV5-1 with TRBJ2-7; 10 bases match TRBD1. The V segment lost 4 bases and the J segment 4 bases; nucleotides outside the gene matches: 5. Germline V gene data show CDR1 as SGHRS and CDR2 as YFSETQ. There are 14 residues in the CDR3.

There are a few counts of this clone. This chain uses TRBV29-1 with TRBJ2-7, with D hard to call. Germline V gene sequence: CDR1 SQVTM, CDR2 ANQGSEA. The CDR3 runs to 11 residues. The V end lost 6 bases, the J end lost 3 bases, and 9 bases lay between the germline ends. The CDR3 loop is CSVQVVYEQYF. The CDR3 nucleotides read TGCAGCGTCCAGGTCGTCTACGAGCAGTACTTC.

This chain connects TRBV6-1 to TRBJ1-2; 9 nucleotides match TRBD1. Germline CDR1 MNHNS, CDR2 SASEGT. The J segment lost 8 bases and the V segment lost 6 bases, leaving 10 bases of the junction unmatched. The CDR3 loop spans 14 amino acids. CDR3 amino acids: CASRGTGLVFGYTF. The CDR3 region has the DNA TGTGCCAGCAGGGGGACAGGGCTTGTCTTCGGCTACACCTTC.

CDR3 DNA sequence: TGCGCCAGCAGCTTGGATGGGGCGATCTCCTACAATGAGCAGTTCTTC. This sequence encodes CASSLDGAISYNEQFF. The chain is built from TRBV5-1 and TRBJ2-1; tentatively, D is TRBD1 (5 bases). The CDR3 runs 16 residues. Trimming shortened V by 0 bases and J by 0 bases, and 10 bases separated the two germline ends. Germline CDR1 is SGHRS and CDR2 is YFSETQ.

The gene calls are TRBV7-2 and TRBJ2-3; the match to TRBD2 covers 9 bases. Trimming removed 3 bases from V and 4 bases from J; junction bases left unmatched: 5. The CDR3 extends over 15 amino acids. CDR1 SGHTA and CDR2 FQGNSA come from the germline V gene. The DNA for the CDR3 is TGTGCCAGCAGCTTGGATAGCGGGAGTGCAGATACGCAGTATTTT. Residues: CASSLDSGSADTQYF.